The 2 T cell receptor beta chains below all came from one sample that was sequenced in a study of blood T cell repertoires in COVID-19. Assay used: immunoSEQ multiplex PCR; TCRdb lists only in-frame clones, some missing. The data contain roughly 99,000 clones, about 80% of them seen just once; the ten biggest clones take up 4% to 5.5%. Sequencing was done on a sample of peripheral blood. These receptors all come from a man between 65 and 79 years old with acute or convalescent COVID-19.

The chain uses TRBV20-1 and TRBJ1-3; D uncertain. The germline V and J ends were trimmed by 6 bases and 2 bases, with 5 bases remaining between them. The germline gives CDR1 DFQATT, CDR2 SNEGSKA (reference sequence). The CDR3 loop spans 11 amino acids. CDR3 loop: CSASPGNTIYF. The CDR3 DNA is TGCAGTGCGTCTCCTGGAAACACCATATATTTT.

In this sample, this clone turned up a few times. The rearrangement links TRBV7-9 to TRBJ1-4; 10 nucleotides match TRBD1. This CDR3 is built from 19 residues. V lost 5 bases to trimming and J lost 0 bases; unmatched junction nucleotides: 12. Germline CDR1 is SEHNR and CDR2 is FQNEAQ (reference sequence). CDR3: CASSLPGQGTIATNEKLFF. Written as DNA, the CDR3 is TGTGCCAGCAGCCTCCCGGGACAGGGGACGATTGCAACTAATGAAAAACTGTTTTTT.